Listed below are T cell receptor beta chains from one sample, sequenced in a study of blood T cells in healthy people across ages. Each CDR3 protein gets one entry after TCRdb re-called the 5' RACE reads with MiXCR. The sample records around 780,000 distinct CDR3 sequences, roughly 50% being singletons. Sequencing used blood. The receptor set was obtained from a middle-aged man in good health. Both conserved end residues are part of each CDR3. The D gene is left open where the match is weak. Size is omitted from some rows. Given values are once, few, many or a class for expanded clones.

TRBJ2-3 few TRBV28 NA CASSLGFNTQYF TGTGCCAGCAGTCTCGGGTTTAATACGCAGTATTTT
TRBJ2-1 NA TRBV7-2 NA CASSFVDVPGNEQFF TGTGCCAGCAGCTTTGTGGACGTCCCCGGGAATGAGCAGTTCTTC
TRBJ2-5 NA TRBV7-3 NA CASADSKETQYF TGTGCCAGTGCGGACAGCAAAGAGACCCAGTACTTC
TRBJ2-5 few TRBV12-3/TRBV12-4 TRBD2 CASSKLAGGIQETQYF TGTGCCAGCAGCAAACTAGCGGGGGGGATACAAGAGACCCAGTACTTC
TRBJ1-1 few TRBV7-3 NA CASSFGLATMNTEAFF TGTGCCAGCAGCTTTGGGCTGGCCACCATGAACACTGAAGCTTTCTTT
TRBJ2-7 many TRBV5-1 NA CASSTSSRSSYEQYF TGCGCCAGCAGCACTTCGTCCAGGAGCTCCTACGAGCAGTACTTC
TRBJ2-1 NA TRBV6-5 NA CASSSGQKQFF TGTGCCAGCAGCTCCGGACAGAAGCAGTTCTTC
TRBJ1-1 NA TRBV20-1 NA CSARGGRDTEAFF TGCAGTGCTAGGGGGGGGAGGGACACTGAAGCTTTCTTT
TRBJ1-2 NA TRBV15 NA CATSRANTLGYGYTF TGTGCCACCAGCAGAGCGAATACGCTAGGCTATGGCTACACCTTC
TRBJ2-1 NA TRBV7-3 NA CASSPGTSEGGQFF TGTGCCAGCAGCCCCGGTACTAGCGAAGGGGGGCAGTTCTTC
TRBJ2-4 once TRBV13 TRBD2 CASSPNPGTSGEGAKNIQYF TGTGCCAGCAGCCCCAATCCCGGGACTAGCGGGGAAGGGGCCAAAAACATTCAGTACTTC
TRBJ2-7 NA TRBV2 NA CASRGRARGGNEQYF TGTGCCAGCAGGGGTCGAGCGCGAGGGGGTAACGAGCAGTACTTC
TRBJ2-3 NA TRBV29-1 NA CSVGGRTDTQYF TGCAGCGTCGGAGGCCGCACAGATACGCAGTATTTT